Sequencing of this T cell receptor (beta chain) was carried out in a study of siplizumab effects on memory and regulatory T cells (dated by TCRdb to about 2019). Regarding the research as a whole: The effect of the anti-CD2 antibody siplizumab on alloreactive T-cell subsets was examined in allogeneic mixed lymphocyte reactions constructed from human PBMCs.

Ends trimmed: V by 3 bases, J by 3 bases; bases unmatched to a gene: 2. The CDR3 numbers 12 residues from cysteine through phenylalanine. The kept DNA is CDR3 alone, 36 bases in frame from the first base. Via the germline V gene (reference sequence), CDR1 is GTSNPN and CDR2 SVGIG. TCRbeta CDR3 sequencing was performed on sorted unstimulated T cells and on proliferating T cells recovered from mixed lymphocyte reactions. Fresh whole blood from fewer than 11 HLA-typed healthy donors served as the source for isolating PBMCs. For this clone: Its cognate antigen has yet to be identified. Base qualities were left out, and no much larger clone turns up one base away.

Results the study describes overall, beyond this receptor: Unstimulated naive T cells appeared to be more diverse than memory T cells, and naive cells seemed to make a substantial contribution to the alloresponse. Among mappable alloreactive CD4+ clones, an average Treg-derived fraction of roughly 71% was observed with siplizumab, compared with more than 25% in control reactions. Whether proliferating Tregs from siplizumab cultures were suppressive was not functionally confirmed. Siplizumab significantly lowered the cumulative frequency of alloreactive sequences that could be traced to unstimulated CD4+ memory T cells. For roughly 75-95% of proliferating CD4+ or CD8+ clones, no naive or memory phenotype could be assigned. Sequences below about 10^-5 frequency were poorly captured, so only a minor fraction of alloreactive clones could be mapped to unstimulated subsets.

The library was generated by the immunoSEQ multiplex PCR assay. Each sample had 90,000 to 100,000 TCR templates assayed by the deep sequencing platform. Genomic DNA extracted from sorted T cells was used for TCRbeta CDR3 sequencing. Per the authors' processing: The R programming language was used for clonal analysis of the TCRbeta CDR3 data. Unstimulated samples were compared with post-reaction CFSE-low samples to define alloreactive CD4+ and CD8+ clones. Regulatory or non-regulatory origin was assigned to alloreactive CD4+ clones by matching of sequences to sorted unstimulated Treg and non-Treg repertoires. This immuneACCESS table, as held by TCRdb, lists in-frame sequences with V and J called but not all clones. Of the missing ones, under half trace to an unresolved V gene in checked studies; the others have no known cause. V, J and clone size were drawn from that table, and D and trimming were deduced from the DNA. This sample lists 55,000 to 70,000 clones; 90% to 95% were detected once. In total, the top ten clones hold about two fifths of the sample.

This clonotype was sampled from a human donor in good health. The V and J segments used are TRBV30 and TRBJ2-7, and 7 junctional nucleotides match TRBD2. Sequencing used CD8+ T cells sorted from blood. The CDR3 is CAWSGTNYEQYF. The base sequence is TGTGCCTGGAGCGGGACTAACTACGAGCAGTACTTC.